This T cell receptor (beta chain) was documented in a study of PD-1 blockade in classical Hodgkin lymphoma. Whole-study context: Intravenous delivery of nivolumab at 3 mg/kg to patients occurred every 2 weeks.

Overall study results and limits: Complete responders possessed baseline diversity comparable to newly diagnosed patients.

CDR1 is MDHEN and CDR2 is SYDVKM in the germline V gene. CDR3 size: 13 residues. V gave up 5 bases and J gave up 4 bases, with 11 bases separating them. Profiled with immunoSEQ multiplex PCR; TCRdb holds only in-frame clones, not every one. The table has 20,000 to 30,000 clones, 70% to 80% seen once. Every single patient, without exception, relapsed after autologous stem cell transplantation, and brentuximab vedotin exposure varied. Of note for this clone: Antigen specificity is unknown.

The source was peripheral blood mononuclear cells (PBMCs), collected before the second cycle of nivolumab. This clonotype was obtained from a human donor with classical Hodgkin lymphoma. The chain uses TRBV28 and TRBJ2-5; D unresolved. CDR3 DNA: TGTGCCAGCAGTCCCTTGGTCCCAGAGACCCAGTACTTC. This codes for CASSPLVPETQYF.